Sequencing of this TCR beta chain was carried out in a study of T cell responses to AZD1222 COVID-19 vaccine. Study findings and constraints: Unmutated regions of variants are reportedly targeted by nearly half of spike-specific TCRs. Clonal diversity may have been underestimated, and the donors were mostly white British, with more females than males. The span of vaccine-associated CD4 TCRs extended across spike, with dominance at 160-218 and 743-854. Seropositive AZD1222 recipients at baseline numbered only five to seven.

V lost 0 bases and J lost 8, with 14 bases in between. The CDR3 length is 14 residues. Germline CDR1 and CDR2: SGHTS and YDEGEE. Comments on this clone: Its cognate antigen is unknown.

Produced via immunoSEQ multiplex PCR; TCRdb's table is partial and in-frame only. The sample shows fewer than 150,000 clones, over 75% of them seen only once. This chain connects TRBV5-8 to TRBJ1-1; D is ambiguous. The sequence derives from an adult in good health. The sequencing used peripheral blood, collected on day 0 of AZD1222 vaccination. CDR3 coding DNA: TGTGCCAGCAGCTTGGGGGGTCTCCGAATCGAAGCTTTCTTT. Protein product: CASSLGGLRIEAFF.